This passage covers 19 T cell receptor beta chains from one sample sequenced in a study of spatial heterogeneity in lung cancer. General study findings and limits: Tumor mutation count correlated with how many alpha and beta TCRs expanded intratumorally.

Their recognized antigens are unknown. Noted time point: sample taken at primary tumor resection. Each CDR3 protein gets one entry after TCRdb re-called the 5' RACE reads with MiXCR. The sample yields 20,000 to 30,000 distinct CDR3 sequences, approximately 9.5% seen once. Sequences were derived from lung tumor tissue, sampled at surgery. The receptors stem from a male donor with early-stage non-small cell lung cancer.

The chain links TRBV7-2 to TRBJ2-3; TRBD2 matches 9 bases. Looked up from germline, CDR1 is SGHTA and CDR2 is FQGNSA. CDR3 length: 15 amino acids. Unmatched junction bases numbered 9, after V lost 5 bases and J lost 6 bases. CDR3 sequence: CASSPSGGPYDTQYF. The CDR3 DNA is TGTGCCAGCAGCCCGAGCGGGGGGCCCTATGATACGCAGTATTTT.

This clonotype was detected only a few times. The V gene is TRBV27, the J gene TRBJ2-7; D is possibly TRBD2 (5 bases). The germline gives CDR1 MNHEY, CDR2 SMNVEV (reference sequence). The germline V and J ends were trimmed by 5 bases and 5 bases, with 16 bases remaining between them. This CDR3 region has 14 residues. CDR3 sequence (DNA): TGTGCCAGCAGTCCCGGGGTTTCCTTGGACGAGCAGTACTTC. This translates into CASSPGVSLDEQYF.

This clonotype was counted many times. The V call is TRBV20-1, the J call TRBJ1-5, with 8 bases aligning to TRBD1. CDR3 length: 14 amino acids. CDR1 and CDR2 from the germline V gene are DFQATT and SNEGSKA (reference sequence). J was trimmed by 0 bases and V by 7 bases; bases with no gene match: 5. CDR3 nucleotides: TGCAGTGGAAGACAGGGGTTTAGCAATCAGCCCCAGCATTTT. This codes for CSGRQGFSNQPQHF.

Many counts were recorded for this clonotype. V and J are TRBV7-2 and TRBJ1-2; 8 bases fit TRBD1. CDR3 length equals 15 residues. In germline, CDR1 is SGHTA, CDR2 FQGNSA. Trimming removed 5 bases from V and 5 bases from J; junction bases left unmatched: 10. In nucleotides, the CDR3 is TGTGCCAGCAGCCAATCGACAGGGGCGCGGTATGGCTACACCTTC. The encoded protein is CASSQSTGARYGYTF.

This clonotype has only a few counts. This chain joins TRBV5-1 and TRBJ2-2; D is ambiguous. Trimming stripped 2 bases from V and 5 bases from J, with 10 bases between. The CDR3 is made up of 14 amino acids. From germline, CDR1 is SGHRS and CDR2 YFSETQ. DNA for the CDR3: TGCGCCAGCAGCTTTGGTATGGAAACCGGGGAGCTGTTTTTT. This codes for CASSFGMETGELFF.

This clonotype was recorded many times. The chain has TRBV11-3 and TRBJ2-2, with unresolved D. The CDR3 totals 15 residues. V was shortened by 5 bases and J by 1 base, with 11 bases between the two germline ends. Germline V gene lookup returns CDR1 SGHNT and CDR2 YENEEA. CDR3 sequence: CASSRDALNTGELFF. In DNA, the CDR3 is TGTGCCAGCAGCCGCGACGCCCTGAACACCGGGGAGCTGTTTTTT.

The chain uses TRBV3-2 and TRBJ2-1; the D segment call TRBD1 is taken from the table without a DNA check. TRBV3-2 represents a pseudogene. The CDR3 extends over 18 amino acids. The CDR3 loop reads CASSQKAWIYLTDNEQFF. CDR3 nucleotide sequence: TGTGCCAGCAGCCAAAAGGCCTGGATTTACCTGACAGACAATGAGCAGTTCTTC.

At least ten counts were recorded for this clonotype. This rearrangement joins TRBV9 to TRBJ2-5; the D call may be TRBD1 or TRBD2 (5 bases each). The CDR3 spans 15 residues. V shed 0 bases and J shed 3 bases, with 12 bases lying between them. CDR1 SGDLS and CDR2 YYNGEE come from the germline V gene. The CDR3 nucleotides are TGTGCCAGCAGCGTAGGAGGGACCCCCAAAGAGACCCAGTACTTC. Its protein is CASSVGGTPKETQYF.

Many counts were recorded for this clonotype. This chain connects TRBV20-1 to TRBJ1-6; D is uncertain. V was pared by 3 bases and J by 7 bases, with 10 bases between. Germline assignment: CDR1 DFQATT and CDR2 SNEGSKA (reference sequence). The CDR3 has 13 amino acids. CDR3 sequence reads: CSASRTLNSPLHF. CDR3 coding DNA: TGCAGTGCTAGCAGGACTCTAAATTCACCCCTCCACTTT.

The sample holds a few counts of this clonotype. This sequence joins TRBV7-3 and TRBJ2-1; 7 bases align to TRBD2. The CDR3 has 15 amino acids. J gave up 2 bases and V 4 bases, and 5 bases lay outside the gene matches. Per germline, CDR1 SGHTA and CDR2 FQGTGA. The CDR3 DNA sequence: TGTGCCAGCAGCTCACTAGCGTCGGCCTACAATGAGCAGTTCTTC. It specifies CASSSLASAYNEQFF.

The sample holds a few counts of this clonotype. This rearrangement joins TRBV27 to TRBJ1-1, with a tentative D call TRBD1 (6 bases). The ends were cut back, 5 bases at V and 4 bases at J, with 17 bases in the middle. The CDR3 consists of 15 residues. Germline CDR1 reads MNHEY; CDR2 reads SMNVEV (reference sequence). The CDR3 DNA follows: TGTGCCAGCAGTATAAGGACAGCCTCTGGCACTGAAGCTTTCTTT. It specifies CASSIRTASGTEAFF.

Here the CDR3 reads CASSGLGQGAGEQYF. The CDR3 bases are TGTGCCAGCAGCGGACTGGGACAGGGGGCGGGTGAGCAGTACTTC. This rearrangement joins TRBV7-2 to TRBJ2-7, with 12 bases fitting TRBD1. CDR1 SGHTA and CDR2 FQGNSA come from the germline V gene. This CDR3 contains 15 residues. The ends lost 5 bases at V and 7 bases at J; junction bases unmatched: 9.

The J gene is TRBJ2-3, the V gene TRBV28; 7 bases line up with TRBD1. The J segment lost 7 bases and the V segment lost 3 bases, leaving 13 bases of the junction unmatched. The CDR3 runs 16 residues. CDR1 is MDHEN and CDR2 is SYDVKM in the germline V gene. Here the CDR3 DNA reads TGTGCCAGCAGTTTCTACAGGGGACAAATGGGAAATACGCAGTATTTT. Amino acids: CASSFYRGQMGNTQYF.

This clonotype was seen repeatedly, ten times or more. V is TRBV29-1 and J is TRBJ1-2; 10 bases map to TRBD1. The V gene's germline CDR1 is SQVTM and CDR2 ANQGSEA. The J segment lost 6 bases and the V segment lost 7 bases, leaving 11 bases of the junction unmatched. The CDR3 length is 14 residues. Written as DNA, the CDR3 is TGCAGCGACGAGGGACAGGGGATCTACGATGGCTACACCTTC. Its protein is CSDEGQGIYDGYTF. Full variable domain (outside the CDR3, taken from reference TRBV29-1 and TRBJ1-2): SAVISQKPSRDICQRGTSLTIQCQVDSQVTMMFWYRQQPGQSLTLIATANQGSEATYESGFVIDKFPISRPNLTFSTLTVSNMSPEDSSIYLCSDEGQGIYDGYTFGSGTRLTVV.

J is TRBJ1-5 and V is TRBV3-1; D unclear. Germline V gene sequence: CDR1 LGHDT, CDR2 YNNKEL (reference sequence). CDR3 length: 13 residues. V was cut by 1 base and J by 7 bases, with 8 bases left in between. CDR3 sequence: CASSQGGWQPQHF. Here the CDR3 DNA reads TGTGCCAGCAGCCAAGGAGGTTGGCAGCCCCAGCATTTT.

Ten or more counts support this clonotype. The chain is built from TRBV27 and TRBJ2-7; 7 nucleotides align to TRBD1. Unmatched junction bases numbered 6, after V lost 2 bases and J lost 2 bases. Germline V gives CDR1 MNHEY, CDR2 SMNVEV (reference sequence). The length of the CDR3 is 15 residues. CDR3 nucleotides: TGTGCCAGCAGTTTAACGGCAGGGACAGCCTACGAGCAGTACTTC. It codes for CASSLTAGTAYEQYF.

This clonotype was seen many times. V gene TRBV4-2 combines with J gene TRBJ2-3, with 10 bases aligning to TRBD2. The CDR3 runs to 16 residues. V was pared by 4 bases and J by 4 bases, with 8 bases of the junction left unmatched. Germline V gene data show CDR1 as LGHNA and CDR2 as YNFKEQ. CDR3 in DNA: TGTGCCAGCAGCCCGCTTGCGGGACTAGCGTCAGATACGCAGTATTTT. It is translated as CASSPLAGLASDTQYF.

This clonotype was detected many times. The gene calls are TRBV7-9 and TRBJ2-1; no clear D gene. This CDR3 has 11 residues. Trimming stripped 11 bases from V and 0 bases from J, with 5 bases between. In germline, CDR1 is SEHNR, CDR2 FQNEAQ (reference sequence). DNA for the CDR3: TGTGCCTGTAGCTCCTACAATGAGCAGTTCTTC. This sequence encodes CACSSYNEQFF.

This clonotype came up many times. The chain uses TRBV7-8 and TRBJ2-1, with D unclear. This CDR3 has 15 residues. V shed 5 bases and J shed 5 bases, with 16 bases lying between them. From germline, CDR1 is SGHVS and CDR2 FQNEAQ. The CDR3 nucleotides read TGTGCCAGCAGCCGGGTGAGTGGCGTACACAATGAGCAGTTCTTC. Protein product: CASSRVSGVHNEQFF. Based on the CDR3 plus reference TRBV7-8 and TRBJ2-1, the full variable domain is GAGVSQSPRYKVAKRGQDVALRCDPISGHVSLFWYQQALGQGPEFLTYFQNEAQLDKSGLPSDRFFAERPEGSVSTLKIQRTQQEDSAVYLCASSRVSGVHNEQFFGPGTRLTVL.